This T cell receptor beta chain was profiled in a study of memory CD4+ T cells and cytomegalovirus serostatus. Study results and limitations: Median bootstrapped AUC for CMV status was just under 0.97 originally, 0.9 to 0.93 US-trained. The CMV-associated TCR signature appears largely within the CD4+ memory repertoire.

Under the authors' procedure: Out-of-frame sequences were removed, leaving roughly 2.1 million distinct TCRbeta sequences. Method: immunoSEQ multiplex PCR; TCRdb's copy keeps in-frame clones and lacks some. Clone size and the V and J calls come from that table; the DNA yielded D and trimming. The table records 25,000 or so clones, about 78% of them present only once. Turning to this clone: Antigen specificity is unknown.

The sort gate was single viable CD3+CD4+CD8-CD45RO+ cells for memory CD4+ T cells. CMV serostatus came from serum IgG against pp150, pp28, p38, p52. This receptor was obtained from an adult in good health and CMV-seronegative. Material for sequencing was memory CD4+ T cells from blood.

CDR3 DNA: TGCGCCAGCAGCCAAGATTTGGGGGTCAAGAACAATGAGCAGTTCTTC. Amino acids: CASSQDLGVKNNEQFF. The rearrangement uses TRBV4-3 and TRBJ2-1; either TRBD1 or TRBD2 may fit D (5 bases each). From germline, CDR1 is LGHNA and CDR2 YSLEER. The V end was cut by 0 bases, the J end by 5 bases, with 14 bases between. This CDR3 has 16 residues.